This T cell receptor beta chain was sequenced during a study of regulatory T cells in long-lasting Graves disease. Libraries of TCR beta came from iRepertoire HTBI primers plus Arm-PCR of CDR3 regions. Original handling: 60 to 65 TRBV and approximately 13 TRBJ segments were identified across samples. In TCRdb, the multiplex PCR reads were re-called with MiXCR into one record per CDR3 protein. The V and J calls come from TCRdb's annotation, not from the publication. The table shows roughly 380,000 distinct CDR3 sequences, with over 15% occurring only once. This clonotype was detected ten times or more. The trim removed 3 bases at V and 1 base at J, leaving 5 bases unmatched. The CDR3 loop spans 14 amino acids. From germline, CDR1 is DFQATT and CDR2 SNEGSKA (reference sequence). Time point indicated: newly diagnosed GD, antithyroid drugs for less than 3 months. RNA from PBMCs was the source of the TCR library.

The same sample was also studied in work on T cells in Graves' hyperthyroidism and ophthalmopathy. That paper states: TCR CDR3 regions were first amplified by RT-PCR with HTBI primers.

The source of this sequence is a man aged 35 to 55 with Graves disease. The chain uses TRBV20-1 and TRBJ2-5; TRBD1 aligns across 7 bases. Sequencing used peripheral blood mononuclear cells (PBMCs), obtained at new diagnosis, from a patient treated with antithyroid drugs. CDR3 nucleotide sequence: TGCAGTGCTAGGAACCGACAGGGCCAAGAGACCCAGTACTTC. Its protein product is CSARNRQGQETQYF.